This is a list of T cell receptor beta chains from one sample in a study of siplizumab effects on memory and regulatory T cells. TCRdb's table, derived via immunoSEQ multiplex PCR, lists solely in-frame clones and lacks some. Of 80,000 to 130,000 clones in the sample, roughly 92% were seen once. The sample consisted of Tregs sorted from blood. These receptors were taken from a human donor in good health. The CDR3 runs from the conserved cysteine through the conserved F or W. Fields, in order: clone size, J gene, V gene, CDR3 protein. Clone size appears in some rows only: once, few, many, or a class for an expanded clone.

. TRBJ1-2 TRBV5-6 CASSRGQGGYGYTF
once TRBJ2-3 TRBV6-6 CASCMGTDTQYF
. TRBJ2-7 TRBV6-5 CASSWSGASSYEQYF
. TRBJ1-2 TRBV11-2 CASSQPQGRARGYGYTF
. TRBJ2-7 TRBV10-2 CASSEVPSGMYEQYF
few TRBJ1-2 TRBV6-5 CASSSGRANGYTF
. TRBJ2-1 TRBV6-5 CASSYSTSNEQFF
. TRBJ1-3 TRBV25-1 CASSALGSPGTGNTIYF
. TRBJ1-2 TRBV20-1 CRLGTGFGYTF
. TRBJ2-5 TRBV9 CASSVGTSGSYVKETQYF
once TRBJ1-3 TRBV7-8 CASSLFGQVAGNTIYF
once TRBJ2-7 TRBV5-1 CASSPMIAGPSYEQYF
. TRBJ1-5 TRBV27 CASSLSMVSGPPQHF
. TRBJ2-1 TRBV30 CAWSVLGIYNEQFF
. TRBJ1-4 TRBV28 CASSSPGRGPNEKLFF
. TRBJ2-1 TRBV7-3 CASSLTASWDEQFF
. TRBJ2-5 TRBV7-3 CASSLYAGGPETQYF
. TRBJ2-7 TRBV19 CASSTRTSGSYEQYF
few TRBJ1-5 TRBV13 CASSLHRGRSNQPQHF
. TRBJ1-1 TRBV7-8 CASSLAGDEAFF
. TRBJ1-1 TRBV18 CASSPVGQGTLLFDTEAFF
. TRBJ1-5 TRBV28 CASSLAGKGNQPQHF
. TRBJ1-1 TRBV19 CASVTAREAFF
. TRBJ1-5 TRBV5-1 CASSAGQKRQVRNQPQHF
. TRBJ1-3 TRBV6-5 CASQTGGDAGNTIYF
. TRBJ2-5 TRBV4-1 CASSQSRDYQETQYF
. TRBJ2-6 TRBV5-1 CASSLGQGFSGANVLTF
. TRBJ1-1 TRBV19 CASSSEARAVNTEAFF
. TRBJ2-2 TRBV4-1 CASSLRLAGGTGELFF
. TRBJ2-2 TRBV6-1 CASRGDRGVGELFF
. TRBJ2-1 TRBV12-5 CASGLVLAGGEQFF
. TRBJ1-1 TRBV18 CASSLNTEAFF
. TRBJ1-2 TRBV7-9 CASSINRDYGYTF
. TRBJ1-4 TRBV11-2 CASSLEKATNEKLFF
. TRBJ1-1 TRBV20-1 CSASLSGGAFF
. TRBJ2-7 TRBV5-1 CASSSQGRMFEQYF
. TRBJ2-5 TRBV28 CASTADSPETQYF
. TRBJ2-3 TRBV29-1 CSVAGTGGPDTQYF
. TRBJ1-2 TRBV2 CASSLQWGTYGYTF
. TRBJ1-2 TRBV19 CASSTGLSGYGYTF